The 26 T cell receptor beta chains below all came from one sample that was sequenced in a study of blood T cell repertoires in COVID-19. Sequencing used immunoSEQ multiplex PCR; TCRdb keeps in-frame clones, though not all of them. Here the sample spans about 64,000 clones, roughly 93% being singletons. Sequenced: peripheral blood. These receptors were collected from a human donor in a cohort sampled during active COVID-19.

The J gene is TRBJ1-4, the V gene TRBV15; 7 nucleotides agree with TRBD1. From germline, CDR1 is LNHNV and CDR2 YYDKDF (reference sequence). This CDR3 is 17 amino acids long. V was clipped by 1 base and J by 7 bases; unmatched bases: 12. CDR3: CATSRVGAGTVREKLFF. For the CDR3, the DNA is TGTGCCACCAGCAGAGTGGGGGCGGGGACAGTTCGTGAAAAACTGTTTTTT.

V and J are TRBV4-1 and TRBJ2-7, with TRBD2 matching 8 bases. The trim removed 8 bases at V and 2 bases at J, leaving 5 bases unmatched. In germline, CDR1 is MGHRA, CDR2 YSYEKL. The CDR3 contains 13 residues. CDR3 nucleotide sequence: TGCGCCAGCTCCGGGGGGGGACCCTACGAGCAGTACTTC. It specifies CASSGGGPYEQYF.

The J gene is TRBJ2-7, the V gene TRBV6-2 or TRBV6-3, with D possibly TRBD1 on 6 matching bases. Trimming took off 2 bases at V and 4 bases at J, with 15 bases between the two ends. CDR3 length: 15 amino acids. Germline CDR1 reads MNHEY; CDR2 reads SVGEGT. CDR3 sequence reads: CASSYRTEGGYEQYF. In DNA, the CDR3 is TGTGCCAGCAGTTACAGGACAGAGGGCGGTTACGAGCAGTACTTC.

J is TRBJ2-2 and V is TRBV7-8, with D uncertain. V was shortened by 1 base and J by 7 bases, with 7 bases between the two germline ends. The germline V gene encodes CDR1 SGHVS and CDR2 FQNEAQ. The CDR3 totals 13 residues. CDR3 region: CASSLGGNGELFF. CDR3 bases: TGTGCCAGCAGCTTAGGAGGAAACGGGGAGCTGTTTTTT. Complete variable domain (other parts from reference TRBV7-8 and TRBJ2-2): GAGVSQSPRYKVAKRGQDVALRCDPISGHVSLFWYQQALGQGPEFLTYFQNEAQLDKSGLPSDRFFAERPEGSVSTLKIQRTQQEDSAVYLCASSLGGNGELFFGEGSRLTVL.

This clone has only a few counts. The rearrangement joins TRBV5-6 to TRBJ1-6; TRBD1 might be the D (6 bases). Germline V gene sequence: CDR1 SGHDT, CDR2 YYEEEE. CDR3 length: 14 amino acids. V lost 0 bases and J 7 bases, leaving 8 bases between the germline ends. The CDR3 DNA reads TGTGCCAGCAGCTTGGTACAGGGAAATTCACCCCTCCACTTT. Encoded protein: CASSLVQGNSPLHF. Using reference TRBV5-6 and TRBJ1-6 for the parts outside the CDR3, the full variable domain is DAGVTQSPTHLIKTRGQQVTLRCSPKSGHDTVSWYQQALGQGPQFIFQYYEEEERQRGNFPDRFSGHQFPNYSSELNVNALLLGDSALYLCASSLVQGNSPLHFGNGTRLTVT.

In its sample, this clone was seen a few times. The chain uses TRBV7-3 and TRBJ2-7; D perhaps matches TRBD1 (5 bases). From germline, CDR1 is SGHTA and CDR2 FQGTGA. This CDR3 is 13 amino acids long. The V gene lost 1 base and the J gene lost 7 bases, with 11 bases spanning the gap. CDR3 sequence: CASSLSPGWEQYF. The CDR3 bases are TGTGCCAGCAGCTTAAGTCCAGGGTGGGAGCAGTACTTC.

The rearrangement links TRBV28 to TRBJ2-7; D may be TRBD2 (5 bases). This CDR3 is built from 13 residues. Between the trimmed V and J ends, which lost 5 bases and 7 bases, there was a span of 15 bases. CDR1 is MDHEN and CDR2 is SYDVKM in the germline V gene. CDR3 nucleotide sequence: TGTGCCAGCAGTCCGTTGAGGGTGGGGGAGCAGTACTTC. The encoded protein is CASSPLRVGEQYF.

V is TRBV19 and J is TRBJ2-1; 13 positions match TRBD2. Germline CDR1 is LNHDA and CDR2 is SQIVND (reference sequence). This CDR3 contains 14 residues. J was trimmed by 7 bases and V by 4 bases; bases with no gene match: 1. The CDR3 DNA follows: TGTGCCAGTAGTAAGACTAGCGGGAGGAATGAGCAGTTCTTC. Its translation: CASSKTSGRNEQFF.

This sequence joins TRBV28 and TRBJ1-2, with TRBD1 identical over 11 bases. The CDR3 contains 13 residues. In germline, CDR1 is MDHEN, CDR2 SYDVKM. V dropped 6 bases and J dropped 9; count of bases not matched to a gene: 6. The CDR3 coding sequence is TGTGCCAGCAGCATAGGACAGGGGGCACGCTACACCTTC. Its translation is CASSIGQGARYTF.

This sequence joins TRBV24-1 and TRBJ2-7; 8 nucleotides line up with TRBD2. Germline CDR1 KGHDR, CDR2 SFDVKD. V lost 4 bases to trimming and J lost 5 bases; unmatched junction nucleotides: 6. This CDR3 is built from 14 residues. CDR3 in DNA: TGTGCCACCAGTGAAGGCAGCGGGAGTGACGAGCAGTACTTC. Translated: CATSEGSGSDEQYF.

This clone has only one observation. This chain connects TRBV6-5 to TRBJ2-7, with TRBD2 matching over 7 bases. Germline CDR1 reads MNHEY; CDR2 reads SVGAGI. The J segment lost 0 bases and the V segment lost 2 bases, leaving 4 bases of the junction unmatched. CDR3 size: 15 residues. The CDR3 nucleotides are TGTGCCAGCAGTTACGGGCGGGAGATCTCCTACGAGCAGTACTTC. This codes for CASSYGREISYEQYF.

V gene TRBV19 combines with J gene TRBJ2-1; 7 bases match TRBD2. The CDR3 is 17 amino acids. V lost 4 bases, J lost 5 bases, and 14 bases stayed unmatched. Germline V gene sequence: CDR1 LNHDA, CDR2 SQIVND (reference sequence). The CDR3 spells CASSSGGGTLRDNEQFF. The CDR3 bases are TGTGCCAGTAGTAGCGGGGGTGGGACTCTACGGGACAATGAGCAGTTCTTC.

The J gene is TRBJ1-6, the V gene TRBV7-9; a weak D match, TRBD1 (6 bases). CDR3 length equals 15 residues. Germline lookup yields CDR1 SEHNR and CDR2 FQNEAQ (reference sequence). Between the trimmed V and J ends, which lost 5 bases and 0 bases, there was a span of 8 bases. CDR3 DNA sequence: TGTGCCAGCAGCAAACAGGGCTCCTATAATTCACCCCTCCACTTT. Translating gives CASSKQGSYNSPLHF.

This chain connects TRBV3-1 (or the pseudogene TRBV3-2) to TRBJ2-7, with 11 positions matching TRBD2. V shed 1 base, J shed 4 bases, and the junction held 3 bases outside the gene matches. CDR1 and CDR2 (germline): LGHDT, YNNKEL (reference sequence). The CDR3 runs 15 residues. The CDR3 is CASSQVAGGPYEQYF. The CDR3, as DNA: TGTGCCAGCAGCCAAGTAGCGGGAGGGCCTTACGAGCAGTACTTC.

The chain uses TRBV7-3 and TRBJ2-2; D is ambiguous. The CDR3 is 16 amino acids. Trimming removed 1 base from V and 6 bases from J, with 15 bases in between. Germline assignment: CDR1 SGHTA and CDR2 FQGTGA. CDR3 protein: CASSLMRSSLAGELFF. CDR3 DNA sequence: TGTGCCAGCAGCTTAATGAGGTCTTCCCTCGCCGGGGAGCTGTTTTTT. Complete variable domain (other parts from reference TRBV7-3 and TRBJ2-2): GAGVSQTPSNKVTEKGKYVELRCDPISGHTALYWYRQSLGQGPEFLIYFQGTGAADDSGLPNDRFFAVRPEGSVSTLKIQRTERGDSAVYLCASSLMRSSLAGELFFGEGSRLTVL.

This chain joins TRBV5-4 and TRBJ1-1; the D is unclear. The CDR3 spans 13 residues. The V gene's germline CDR1 is SGHNT and CDR2 YYREEE (reference sequence). Trimming removed 3 bases at V and 2 bases at J, with 8 bases between. This CDR3 is CASSSTRNTEAFF. The CDR3 DNA reads as TGTGCCAGCAGCTCCACAAGAAACACTGAAGCTTTCTTT.

This rearrangement joins TRBV11-3 to TRBJ2-3, with 8 bases lining up with TRBD1. Germline V gene data show CDR1 as SGHNT and CDR2 as YENEEA. CDR3 length: 16 residues. Losses at the gene ends were 5 bases for V and 2 bases for J; bases not matched to a gene: 9. CDR3: CASSIGQGQLTDTQYF. The CDR3 DNA reads as TGTGCCAGCAGCATTGGACAGGGCCAACTCACAGATACGCAGTATTTT.

J is TRBJ2-3 and V is TRBV7-3, with 9 bases matching TRBD2. Germline values: CDR1 SGHTA, CDR2 FQGTGA. The CDR3 loop spans 14 amino acids. The ends lost 8 bases at V and 5 bases at J; junction bases unmatched: 8. The CDR3 region has the DNA TGTGCCAGCGCGGCGGGAGGGCCGGGAGATACGCAGTATTTT. Translation: CASAAGGPGDTQYF.

This rearrangement joins TRBV7-9 to TRBJ2-2, with 13 bases aligning to TRBD2. Trimming took 2 bases from V and 5 from J; bases not matched to a gene: 8. Germline CDR1 and CDR2: SEHNR and FQNEAQ (reference sequence). The CDR3 spans 18 residues. For the CDR3, the DNA is TGTGCCAGCAGCTTAAGGACTAGCGGGAGTTTAAGGACCGGGGAGCTGTTTTTT. Protein: CASSLRTSGSLRTGELFF.

The gene calls are TRBV6-4 and TRBJ2-1; 8 positions match TRBD2. The V and J ends lost 0 bases and 1 base, in that order; junction bases with no gene match: 2. Germline-derived CDR1 and CDR2 are MRHNA and SNTAGT. This CDR3 has 16 amino acids. The CDR3: CASSDSASGSYNEQFF. The CDR3 DNA reads as TGTGCCAGCAGTGACTCGGCTAGCGGGTCCTACAATGAGCAGTTCTTC.

The chain links TRBV28 to TRBJ2-3, with no clear D. This CDR3 spans 16 amino acids. Trimming stripped 6 bases from V and 1 base from J, with 17 bases between. In germline, CDR1 is MDHEN, CDR2 SYDVKM. The CDR3 protein is CASSSPSTRGTDTQYF. The CDR3 DNA reads as TGTGCCAGCAGCTCCCCATCAACCCGGGGCACAGATACGCAGTATTTT.

V is TRBV5-5 and J is TRBJ2-5; a possible D gene is TRBD2 (7 bases). CDR1 is SGHKS and CDR2 is YYEKEE in the germline V gene (reference sequence). This CDR3 spans 13 amino acids. V was cut by 7 bases and J by 4 bases, with 14 bases left in between. The CDR3 protein is CASGPGGGETQYF. CDR3 nucleotides: TGTGCCAGCGGCCCGGGGGGCGGAGAGACCCAGTACTTC.

The chain has TRBV5-1 and TRBJ2-3; 12 bases map to TRBD1. The CDR3 is made up of 16 amino acids. J was trimmed by 2 bases and V by 3 bases; bases with no gene match: 4. CDR1 and CDR2 from the germline V gene are SGHRS and YFSETQ. The CDR3 DNA reads as TGCGCCAGCAGCTGGGGGACAGGGGGCGTCACAGATACGCAGTATTTT. Protein sequence: CASSWGTGGVTDTQYF.

The CDR3 nucleotides read TGTGCCAGCAGCCCCAGGGGGCCTCAGGGTATTGGAAACATTCAGTACTTC. This encodes CASSPRGPQGIGNIQYF. The V and J genes are TRBV7-9 and TRBJ2-4, with 8 bases that match TRBD1. V gave up 5 bases and J gave up 6 bases; unmatched junction bases: 15. CDR3 length equals 17 residues. Germline V gene sequence: CDR1 SEHNR, CDR2 FQNEAQ (reference sequence). Full variable domain (outside the CDR3, taken from reference TRBV7-9 and TRBJ2-4): DTGVSQNPRHKITKRGQNVTFRCDPISEHNRLYWYRQTLGQGPEFLTYFQNEAQLEKSRLLSDRFSAERPKGSFSTLEIQRTEQGDSAMYLCASSPRGPQGIGNIQYFGAGTRLSVL.

This clone was observed a few times. The V and J genes are TRBV6-6 and TRBJ1-2, with D hard to call. Trimming removed 2 bases at V and 4 bases at J, with 11 bases between. CDR1 is MNHNY and CDR2 is SVGAGI in the germline V gene (reference sequence). This CDR3 comprises 14 residues. The CDR3 reads CASSYGEGSYGYTF. CDR3 DNA: TGTGCCAGCAGTTACGGGGAGGGCAGCTATGGCTACACCTTC.

This clone was seen a handful of times. The gene calls are TRBV28 and TRBJ1-5; D is perhaps TRBD1 (6 bases). CDR1 is MDHEN, CDR2 SYDVKM, per germline. The CDR3 covers 13 residues. The germline V and J ends were trimmed by 6 bases and 7 bases, with 13 bases remaining between them. The CDR3 coding sequence is TGTGCCAGCAGGACCGCAGGGGTCCAGCCCCAGCATTTT. Translating gives CASRTAGVQPQHF.